These 9 T cell receptor beta chains came from one sample sequenced in a study of shared clonotypes between healthy human individuals. Terminally differentiated effector memory CD45RA+ cells were left out of the naive CD8 fraction, which was CD45RO-negative and positively selected for CCR7. The table came from immunoSEQ multiplex PCR; TCRdb's copy has only in-frame clones and leaves some out. The sample lists roughly 2 million clones, about 95% occurring once. The sample consisted of naive CD8+ T cells sorted from blood. These receptors all come from a man younger than 30 in good health.

The genes are TRBV6-1 and TRBJ2-2; maybe TRBD2 (6 bases). The CDR3 spans 14 residues. The germline CDR1 and CDR2 sequences are MNHNS and SASEGT. V was clipped by 11 bases and J by 1 base, with 14 bases between them. The CDR3 DNA reads TGTGCCTCTAGCGTCTTAGTGAACACCGGGGAGCTGTTTTTT. It yields the protein CASSVLVNTGELFF.

V and J are TRBV11-2 and TRBJ2-7; perhaps TRBD1 as D (6 bases). The ends were cut back, 4 bases at V and 2 bases at J, with 15 bases in the middle. Germline CDR1 reads SGHAT; CDR2 reads FQNNGV. The CDR3 length is 15 residues. The CDR3 loop reads CASSSGGGGPYEQYF. CDR3 in DNA: TGTGCCAGCAGCTCTGGGGGTGGGGGCCCCTACGAGCAGTACTTC.

The V call is TRBV29-1, the J call TRBJ1-2; no clear D. The germline gives CDR1 SQVTM, CDR2 ANQGSEA. Trimming left V 1 base short and J 0 bases short, with 9 bases between. The CDR3 sequence is 14 residues long. The CDR3 protein is CSVEVQPPNYGYTF. For the CDR3, the DNA is TGCAGCGTTGAAGTTCAGCCCCCTAACTATGGCTACACCTTC. The full variable domain, in which reference TRBV29-1 and TRBJ1-2 provide the parts outside the CDR3, is SAVISQKPSRDICQRGTSLTIQCQVDSQVTMMFWYRQQPGQSLTLIATANQGSEATYESGFVIDKFPISRPNLTFSTLTVSNMSPEDSSIYLCSVEVQPPNYGYTFGSGTRLTVV.

The genes are TRBV6-1 and TRBJ2-7; no definite D call. Trimming removed 4 bases at V and 5 bases at J, with 12 bases between. This CDR3 has 13 amino acids. From germline, CDR1 is MNHNS and CDR2 SASEGT. The chain's CDR3 is CASSGTEAHEQYF. The CDR3, as DNA: TGTGCCAGCAGTGGCACAGAGGCCCACGAGCAGTACTTC.

The chain carries TRBV6-5 and TRBJ1-1; TRBD1 agrees at 8 bases. Germline loops: CDR1 MNHEY, CDR2 SVGAGI. The CDR3 consists of 14 residues. V lost 5 bases, J lost 1 base, and 3 bases stayed unmatched. CDR3 coding DNA: TGTGCCAGCAGTATAGGACAGGGGAACACTGAAGCTTTCTTT. This codes for CASSIGQGNTEAFF.

This chain links TRBV4-2 with TRBJ1-3; D may be TRBD1 (6 bases). The germline V gene encodes CDR1 LGHNA and CDR2 YNFKEQ. This CDR3 has 19 residues. Between the trimmed V and J ends, which lost 3 bases and 2 bases, there was a span of 23 bases. Here the CDR3 DNA reads TGTGCCAGCAGCCAGGATCCCCCTTCGACAGGTCGGGCTGGAAACACCATATATTTT. Translating it yields CASSQDPPSTGRAGNTIYF.

This chain connects TRBV6-1 to TRBJ2-7; tentatively, D is TRBD2 (6 bases). V was cut by 3 bases and J by 3 bases, with 15 bases left in between. Germline V CDR1 and CDR2: MNHNS, SASEGT. The CDR3 is made up of 15 amino acids. The CDR3 DNA reads TGTGCCAGCAGTGACCCGGCTGGGGGGAACTACGAGCAGTACTTC. Translated: CASSDPAGGNYEQYF.

The chain couples TRBV6-5 to TRBJ2-7, with D possibly being TRBD1 (5 bases). Germline CDR1 and CDR2: MNHEY and SVGAGI. The CDR3 spans 14 residues. V shed 2 bases and J shed 5 bases, with 13 bases lying between them. The CDR3 here is CASSYRRGWNEQYF. The CDR3, as DNA: TGTGCCAGCAGTTACCGTAGGGGTTGGAACGAGCAGTACTTC.

The genes are TRBV30 and TRBJ1-2, with unresolved D. This CDR3 comprises 15 residues. In germline, CDR1 is GTSNPN, CDR2 SVGIG (reference sequence). Deletions cut 1 base from V and 6 bases from J, with 18 bases between. This chain's CDR3 is CAWSGPVSSADGYTF. The CDR3, as DNA: TGTGCCTGGAGTGGACCGGTTAGTTCTGCCGATGGCTACACCTTC.